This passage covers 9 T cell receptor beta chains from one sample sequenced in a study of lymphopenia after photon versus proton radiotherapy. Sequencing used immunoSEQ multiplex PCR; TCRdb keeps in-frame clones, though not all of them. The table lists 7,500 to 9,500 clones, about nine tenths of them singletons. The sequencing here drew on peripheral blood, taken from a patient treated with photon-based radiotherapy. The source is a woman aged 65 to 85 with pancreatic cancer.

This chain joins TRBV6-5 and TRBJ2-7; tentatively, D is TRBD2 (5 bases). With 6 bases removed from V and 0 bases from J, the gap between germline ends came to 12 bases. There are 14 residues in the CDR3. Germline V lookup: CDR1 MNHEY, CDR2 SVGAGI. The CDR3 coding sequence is TGTGCCAGCAGCTACGACCGGGACTCCTACGAGCAGTACTTC. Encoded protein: CASSYDRDSYEQYF.

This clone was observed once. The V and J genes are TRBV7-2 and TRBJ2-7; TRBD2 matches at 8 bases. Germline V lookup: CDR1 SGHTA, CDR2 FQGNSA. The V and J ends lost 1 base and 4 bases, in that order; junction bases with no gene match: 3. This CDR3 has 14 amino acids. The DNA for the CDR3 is TGTGCCAGCAGCTTAGGGACTAGCTCGTACGAGCAGTACTTC. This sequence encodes CASSLGTSSYEQYF. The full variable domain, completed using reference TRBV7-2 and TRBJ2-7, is GAGVSQSPSNKVTEKGKDVELRCDPISGHTALYWYRQSLGQGLEFLIYFQGNSAPDKSGLPSDRFSAERTGGSVSTLTIQRTQQEDSAVYLCASSLGTSSYEQYFGPGTRLTVT.

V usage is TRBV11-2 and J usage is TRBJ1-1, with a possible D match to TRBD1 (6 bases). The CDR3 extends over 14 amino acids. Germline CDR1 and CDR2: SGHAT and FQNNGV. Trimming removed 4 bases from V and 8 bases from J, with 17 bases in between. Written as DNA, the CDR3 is TGTGCCAGCAGCTCCATCCTACGGGGGGGCGAAGCTTTCTTT. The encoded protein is CASSSILRGGEAFF.

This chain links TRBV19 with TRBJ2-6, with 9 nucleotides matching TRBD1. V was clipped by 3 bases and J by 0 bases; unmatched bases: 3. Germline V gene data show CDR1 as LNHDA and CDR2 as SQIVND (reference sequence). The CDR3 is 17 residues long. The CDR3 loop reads CASSIGQGSSGANVLTF. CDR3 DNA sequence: TGTGCCAGTAGTATTGGACAGGGGAGCTCTGGGGCCAACGTCCTGACTTTC. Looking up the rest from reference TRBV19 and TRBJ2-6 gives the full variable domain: DGGITQSPKYLFRKEGQNVTLSCEQNLNHDAMYWYRQDPGQGLRLIYYSQIVNDFQKGDIAEGYSVSREKKESFPLTVTSAQKNPTAFYLCASSIGQGSSGANVLTFGAGSRLTVL.

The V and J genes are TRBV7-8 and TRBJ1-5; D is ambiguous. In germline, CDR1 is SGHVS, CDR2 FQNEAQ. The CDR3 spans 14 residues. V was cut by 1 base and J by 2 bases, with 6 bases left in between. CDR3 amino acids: CASSLGLGNQPQHF. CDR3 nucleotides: TGTGCCAGCAGCTTAGGTCTGGGCAATCAGCCCCAGCATTTT. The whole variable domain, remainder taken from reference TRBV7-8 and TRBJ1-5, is GAGVSQSPRYKVAKRGQDVALRCDPISGHVSLFWYQQALGQGPEFLTYFQNEAQLDKSGLPSDRFFAERPEGSVSTLKIQRTQQEDSAVYLCASSLGLGNQPQHFGDGTRLSIL.

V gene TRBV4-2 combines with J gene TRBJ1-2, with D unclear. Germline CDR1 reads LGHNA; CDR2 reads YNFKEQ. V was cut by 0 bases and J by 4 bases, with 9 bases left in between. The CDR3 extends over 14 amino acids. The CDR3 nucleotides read TGTGCCAGCAGCCAAGAAGGGCCCCCCTATGGCTACACCTTC. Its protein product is CASSQEGPPYGYTF.

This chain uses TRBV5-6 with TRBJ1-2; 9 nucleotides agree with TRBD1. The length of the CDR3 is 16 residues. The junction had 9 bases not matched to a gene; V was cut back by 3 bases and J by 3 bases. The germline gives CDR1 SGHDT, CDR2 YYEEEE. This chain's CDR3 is CASSSPATGGYYGYTF. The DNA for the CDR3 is TGTGCCAGCAGCTCGCCCGCAACAGGGGGCTACTATGGCTACACCTTC.

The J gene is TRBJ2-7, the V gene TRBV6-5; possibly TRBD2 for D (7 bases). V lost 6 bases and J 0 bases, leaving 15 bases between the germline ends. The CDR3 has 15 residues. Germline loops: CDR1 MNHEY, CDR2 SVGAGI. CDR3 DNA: TGTGCCAGCAGATCTCTAGGGGGGGCCTCCTACGAGCAGTACTTC. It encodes CASRSLGGASYEQYF.

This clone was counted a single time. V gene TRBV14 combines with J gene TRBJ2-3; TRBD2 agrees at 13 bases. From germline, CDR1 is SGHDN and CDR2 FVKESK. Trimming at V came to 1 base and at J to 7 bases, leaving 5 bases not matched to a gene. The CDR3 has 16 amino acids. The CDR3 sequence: CASSQGLAGGENTQYF. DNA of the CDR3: TGTGCCAGCAGCCAAGGACTAGCGGGAGGCGAAAATACGCAGTATTTT. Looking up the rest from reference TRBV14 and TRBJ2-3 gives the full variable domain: EAGVTQFPSHSVIEKGQTVTLRCDPISGHDNLYWYRRVMGKEIKFLLHFVKESKQDESGMPNNRFLAERTGGTYSTLKVQPAELEDSGVYFCASSQGLAGGENTQYFGPGTRLTVL.